In its sample, the clone carrying this T cell receptor (beta chain) was seen a few times. Its specificity is not known. This sample was included in a study of human T cells and chemical hapten exposure. CDR3 length: 15 amino acids. Germline CDR1 and CDR2: SGHVS and FNYEAQ. V shed 8 bases and J 5 bases; nucleotides not matched to a gene: 8. Study findings and constraints: Donors had alopecia, so their immune response may differ from healthy people's. Patch test score rose with PT1 expanded TCR count, significant at thresholds 8, 16 and 32, not 4.

The time point denotes: patch test 2, 6 weeks after DPC sensitization. Treatment reported: therapeutic diphenylcyclopropenone sensitization with weekly scalp DPC. At patch-test visits, sampling came before the patch test. Unique molecular identifiers were affixed to discrete cDNA molecules within the library. TCRdb reprocessed the RACE reads via MiXCR and lists one record per CDR3 protein. The table has 110,000 to 150,000 distinct CDR3 sequences, about 12% seen once. Sequenced material: whole blood, taken in connection with sensitization to the hapten diphenylcyclopropenone (DPC). This clonotype originated in a woman aged 45-65 years with alopecia areata. Some clones in this sample may be carry-over from other donors' samples. The rearrangement uses TRBV7-6 and TRBJ2-5, with 13 bases fitting TRBD2. CDR3 loop: CASSKGLAGRETQYF. DNA for the CDR3: TGTGCCAGCTCCAAGGGACTAGCGGGAAGGGAGACCCAGTACTTC.